This T cell receptor (beta chain) is drawn from a study of shared clonotypes between healthy human individuals. TCRdb's copy holds only in-frame clones and misses some; the assay was immunoSEQ multiplex PCR. The table includes some 2,400,000 clones, approximately 96% detected once. A note on this clone: Its target is not known.

This CDR3 is built from 16 residues. V lost 3 bases and J 0 bases, leaving 14 bases between the germline ends. Germline V gene sequence: CDR1 KGHSH, CDR2 LQKENI. Those who donated were healthy HIV-negative adults, with no recent acute infections or vaccinations reported. Study results and limitations: Around 5.3% of naive CD4 clonotypes were shared across a few donors. Naive subsets generally exceeded memory subsets in estimated richness.

The chain combines TRBV18 with TRBJ2-5; D may be TRBD1 (6 bases). This clonotype was obtained from a man aged 18 to 30 in good health. The sample comprised naive CD4+ T cells sorted from blood. The sample's subset: CD45RA+ positively selected. The CDR3 loop is CASSPPITGNQETQYF. In DNA form, the CDR3 reads TGTGCCAGCTCACCGCCAATCACAGGGAACCAAGAGACCCAGTACTTC.